The text below deals with one TCR beta chain. Study members were between about 18 and 90 years old and lived in 20 to 30 US regions. The data belong to a study of blood T cell repertoires in COVID-19. As for the study in general: PBMCs, B-cell-depleted T cells, or T cells were the source of the cDNA or gDNA that made up the material.

Assay used: immunoSEQ multiplex PCR; TCRdb lists only in-frame clones, some missing. The sample has under 250,000 clones; around 90% are singletons. This receptor was identified in a woman in her twenties or thirties with acute COVID-19. Sequenced input: PBMCs or T cells enriched from blood (not recorded which).

CDR3 sequence reads: CASSFLVGRATNTGELFF. DNA of the CDR3: TGTGCCAGCAGTTTCCTCGTCGGTAGAGCAACGAACACCGGGGAGCTGTTTTTT. The V gene is TRBV27, the J gene TRBJ2-2; unclear D gene. The CDR3 has 18 amino acids. The germline V gene has CDR1 MNHEY and CDR2 SMNVEV (reference sequence). The V end lost 3 bases, the J end lost 0 bases, and 17 bases lay between the germline ends.